This T cell receptor beta chain was sequenced during a study of blood T cell repertoires in COVID-19. Study details: Acute and convalescent COVID-19 specimens originated in the United States, Italy and Spain.

This clone was recorded only once. Per the original methods: Estimation of nucleated cell counts relied on the amplification of reference gene primers. Using immunoSEQ multiplex PCR, the repertoire was profiled, and TCRdb retains in-frame clones only, with some absent. V, J and clone size are those of that table, while D and trimming were read from the DNA. The sample holds 350,000 to 550,000 clones; approximately 92% are singletons and the top ten take more than 0.95%. Individuals drawn from approximately 26 US areas were about 18 to 90 years old. What was sequenced was PBMCs or T cells enriched from blood (not recorded which). This TCR derives from a man aged 25-40 years who had recovered from COVID-19.

The CDR3 bases are TGTGCCAGCTACACGGGGAACTCCTACGAGCAGTACTTC. The encoded protein is CASYTGNSYEQYF. The rearrangement links TRBV6-5 to TRBJ2-7, with D perhaps matching TRBD2 (5 bases). CDR3 length equals 13 residues. Trimming removed 8 bases from V and 0 bases from J, with 11 bases in between. The germline gives CDR1 MNHEY, CDR2 SVGAGI.